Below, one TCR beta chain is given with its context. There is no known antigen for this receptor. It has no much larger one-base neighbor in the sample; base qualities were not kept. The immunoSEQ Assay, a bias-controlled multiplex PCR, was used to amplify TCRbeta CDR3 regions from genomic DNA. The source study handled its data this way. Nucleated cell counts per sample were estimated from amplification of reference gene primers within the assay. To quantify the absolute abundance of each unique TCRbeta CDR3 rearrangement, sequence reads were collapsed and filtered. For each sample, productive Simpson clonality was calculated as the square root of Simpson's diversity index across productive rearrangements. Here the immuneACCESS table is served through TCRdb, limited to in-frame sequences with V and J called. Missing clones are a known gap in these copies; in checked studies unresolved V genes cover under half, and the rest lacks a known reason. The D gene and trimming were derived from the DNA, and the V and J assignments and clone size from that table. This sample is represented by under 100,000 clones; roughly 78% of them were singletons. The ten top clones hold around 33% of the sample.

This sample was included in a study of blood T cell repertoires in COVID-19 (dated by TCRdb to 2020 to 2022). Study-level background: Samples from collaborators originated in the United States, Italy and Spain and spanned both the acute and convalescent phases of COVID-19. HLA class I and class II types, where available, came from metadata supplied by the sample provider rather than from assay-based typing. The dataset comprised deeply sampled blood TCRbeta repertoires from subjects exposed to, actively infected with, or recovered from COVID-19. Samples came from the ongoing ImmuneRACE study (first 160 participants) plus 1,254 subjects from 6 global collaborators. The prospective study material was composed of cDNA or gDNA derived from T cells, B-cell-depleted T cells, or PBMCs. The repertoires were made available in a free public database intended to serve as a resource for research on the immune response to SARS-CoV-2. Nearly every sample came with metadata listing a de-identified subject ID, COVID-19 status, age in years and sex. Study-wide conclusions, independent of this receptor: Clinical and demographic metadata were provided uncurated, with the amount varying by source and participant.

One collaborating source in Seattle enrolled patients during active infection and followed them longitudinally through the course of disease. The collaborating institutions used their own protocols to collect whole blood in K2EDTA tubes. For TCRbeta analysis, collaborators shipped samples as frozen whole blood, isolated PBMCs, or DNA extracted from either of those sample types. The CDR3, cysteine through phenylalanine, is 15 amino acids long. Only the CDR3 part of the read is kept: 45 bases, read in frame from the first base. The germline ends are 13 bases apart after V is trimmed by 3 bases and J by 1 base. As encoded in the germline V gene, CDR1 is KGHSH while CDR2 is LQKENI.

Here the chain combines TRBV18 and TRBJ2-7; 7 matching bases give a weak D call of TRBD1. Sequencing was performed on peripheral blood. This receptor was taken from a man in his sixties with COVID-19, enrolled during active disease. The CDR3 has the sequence CASSPIQGGSYEQYF. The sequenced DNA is TGTGCCAGCTCACCGATCCAGGGGGGTTCCTACGAGCAGTACTTC.